Listed below are T cell receptor beta chains from one sample, sequenced in a study of blood T cell repertoires in COVID-19. Method: immunoSEQ multiplex PCR; TCRdb's copy keeps in-frame clones and lacks some. The sample comprises over 400,000 clones, 80% to 90% of which are singletons, and roughly 3.2% rests with the top ten. The sequencing sample was made of peripheral blood. Receptors were obtained from a human donor in a cohort sampled during active COVID-19. CDR3s include the opening cysteine and the closing phenylalanine or tryptophan. The D gene is left open where the match is weak. The size of a clone is reported for some rows only, either as once, few or many, or as a class for expanded clones.

size,D,V,J,DNA,CDR3
-,-,TRBV9,TRBJ1-1,TGTGCCAGCAGCCCTCAGGGTCGAGTGAACACTGAAGCTTTCTTT,CASSPQGRVNTEAFF
-,-,TRBV5-6,TRBJ2-7,TGTGCCAGCAGCTTGAGCACTAGCCCTTTCCCGGAGCAGTACTTC,CASSLSTSPFPEQYF
-,TRBD2,TRBV19,TRBJ2-1,TGTGCCAGTAGTATCCGCCGACTAGCGGGGGGTTACAATGAGCAGTTCTTC,CASSIRRLAGGYNEQFF
-,-,TRBV19,TRBJ2-2,TGTGCCAGTAGTCGGGACTTCCCGGCTGCCGGGGAGCTGTTTTTT,CASSRDFPAAGELFF
few,-,TRBV5-1,TRBJ2-3,TGCGCCAGCAGCTTAGAGTCGCGGGCGGGCACAGATACGCAGTATTTT,CASSLESRAGTDTQYF
-,TRBD1,TRBV18,TRBJ2-7,TGTGCCAGCTCACCACCGACGGGACAGGGTTACGAGCAGTACTTC,CASSPPTGQGYEQYF
-,TRBD2,TRBV4-1,TRBJ2-7,TGCGCCAGCAGCCAGGGGGCGGGAGGTAGCTCCTACGAGCAGTACTTC,CASSQGAGGSSYEQYF
once,TRBD1,TRBV7-2,TRBJ1-6,TGTGCCAGCAGCCCACGGACAGGGGGTTCACCCCTCCACTTT,CASSPRTGGSPLHF
-,TRBD2,TRBV19,TRBJ2-5,TGTGCCAGTAGTATAGCGGTTAGCGGGGGGGAGACCCAGTACTTC,CASSIAVSGGETQYF
-,-,TRBV19,TRBJ2-7,TGTGCCAGTGGATCAGGCGACACCTACGAGCAGTACTTC,CASGSGDTYEQYF
-,-,TRBV15,TRBJ2-3,TGTGCCACCAGCAGCCGTCGAGGCGGGGACACAGATACGCAGTATTTT,CATSSRRGGDTDTQYF
few,-,TRBV10-3,TRBJ1-5,TGTGCCATCAGTCCGGCGGGGGGCGCGACGAGGCAGCCCCAGCATTTT,CAISPAGGATRQPQHF
-,-,TRBV7-3,TRBJ1-2,TGTGCCAGCAGCTCGATCAGGGGCTCAGGCTACACCTTC,CASSSIRGSGYTF
-,-,TRBV27,TRBJ2-1,TGTGCCAGCAGTTTTAGATTCCTTACCTTCTCCTACAATGAGCAGTTCTTC,CASSFRFLTFSYNEQFF
-,TRBD1,TRBV7-2,TRBJ2-7,TGTGCCAGCAGCCTAGGGACAGGGCCCTACGAGCAGTACTTC,CASSLGTGPYEQYF
-,TRBD1,TRBV5-1,TRBJ1-4,TGCGCCAGCAGCTTCTCTGACAGGGGGCTAGGGGAAAAACTGTTTTTT,CASSFSDRGLGEKLFF
-,-,TRBV9,TRBJ2-7,TGTGCCAGCAGCGTAGACGTCATATCATACCCGGTGCAGTACTTC,CASSVDVISYPVQYF
-,-,TRBV28,TRBJ1-4,TGTGCCAGCAGGGGCAGTCCCACTAATGAAAAACTGTTTTTT,CASRGSPTNEKLFF